The entry below gives a single T cell receptor (beta chain) sequence along with its context. The data are from a study of blood T cell repertoires in COVID-19. Background on the study: Researchers got acute and convalescent COVID-19 samples from the United States, Italy and Spain. In each case, the material was cDNA or gDNA derived from T cells, B-cell-depleted T cells, or PBMCs.

Authors' processing steps: Reference gene primer amplification yielded estimated nucleated cell counts. Sequencing used immunoSEQ multiplex PCR; TCRdb keeps in-frame clones, though not all of them. The V and J calls and clone size are taken from that table; D and trimming were inferred from the DNA. The sample includes more than 400,000 clones, roughly 85% seen only once; the top ten take approximately 3.2%. The clonotype originates from a human donor in a cohort sampled during active COVID-19. The specimen was peripheral blood.

The CDR3 DNA reads as TGTGCCAGCAGTTTATTCGGCTACGAGCAGTACTTC. Protein: CASSLFGYEQYF. The chain employs TRBV27 and TRBJ2-7; D remains unclear. Germline V CDR1 and CDR2: MNHEY, SMNVEV (reference sequence). The CDR3 is 12 amino acids. V was cut by 1 base and J by 3 bases, with 4 bases left in between.